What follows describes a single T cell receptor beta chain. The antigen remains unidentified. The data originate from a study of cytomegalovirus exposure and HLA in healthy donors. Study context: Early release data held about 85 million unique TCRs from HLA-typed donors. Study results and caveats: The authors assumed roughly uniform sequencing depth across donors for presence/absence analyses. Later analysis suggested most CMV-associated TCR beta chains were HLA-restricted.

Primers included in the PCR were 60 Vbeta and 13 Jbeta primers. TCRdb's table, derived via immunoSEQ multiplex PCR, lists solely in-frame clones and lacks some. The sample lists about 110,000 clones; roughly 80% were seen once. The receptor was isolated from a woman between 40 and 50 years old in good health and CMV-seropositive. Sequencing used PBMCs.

In DNA form, the CDR3 reads TGTGCCAGCCTAGGGGCGGGGGCATCCACCGAGCAGTACTTC. It codes for CASLGAGASTEQYF. This chain joins TRBV7-2 and TRBJ2-7, with TRBD2 as a possible D gene (7 bases). The CDR3 runs 14 residues. The germline CDR1 and CDR2 sequences are SGHTA and FQGNSA. The germline V and J ends were trimmed by 8 bases and 6 bases, with 20 bases remaining between them.